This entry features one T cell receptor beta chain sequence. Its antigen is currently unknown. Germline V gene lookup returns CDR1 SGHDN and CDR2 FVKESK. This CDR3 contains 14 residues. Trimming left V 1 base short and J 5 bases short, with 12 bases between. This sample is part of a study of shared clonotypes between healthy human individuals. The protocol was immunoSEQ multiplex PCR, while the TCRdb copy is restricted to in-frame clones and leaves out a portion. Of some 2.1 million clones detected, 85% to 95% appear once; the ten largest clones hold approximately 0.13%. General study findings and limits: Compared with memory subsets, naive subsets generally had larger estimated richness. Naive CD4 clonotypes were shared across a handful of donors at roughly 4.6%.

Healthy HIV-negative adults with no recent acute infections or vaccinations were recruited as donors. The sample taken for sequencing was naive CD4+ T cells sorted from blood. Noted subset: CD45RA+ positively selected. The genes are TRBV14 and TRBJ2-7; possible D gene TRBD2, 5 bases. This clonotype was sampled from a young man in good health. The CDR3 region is CASSQAGVGHEQYF. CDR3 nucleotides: TGTGCCAGCAGCCAAGCCGGGGTTGGTCACGAGCAGTACTTC.